One sample yielded the 21 T cell receptor beta chains listed below, sequenced in a study of shared clonotypes between healthy human individuals. Profiled with immunoSEQ multiplex PCR; TCRdb holds only in-frame clones, not every one. Of some 2.1 million clones in the sample, around 95% were seen once. Naive CD8 cells comprised CD45RO-negative, CCR7-positively selected cells, excluding terminally differentiated effector memory CD45RA+ cells. What was sequenced was naive CD8+ T cells from PBMCs. The receptor source for this set is a man between 18 and 29 years old in good health. Some clones in this sample may be carry-over from other donors' samples.

The chain uses TRBV27 and TRBJ2-3; 8 bases match TRBD2. Germline V gene sequence: CDR1 MNHEY, CDR2 SMNVEV (reference sequence). V lost 1 base and J lost 0; bases outside the gene matches: 9. The CDR3 runs to 18 residues. As DNA, the CDR3 is TGTGCCAGCAGTTTATACCCCTTAGCGGGATCTAGCACAGATACGCAGTATTTT. It specifies CASSLYPLAGSSTDTQYF.

The chain recombines TRBV11-2 with TRBJ2-2; TRBD2 agrees at 8 bases. Per the germline V gene, CDR1 is SGHAT and CDR2 is FQNNGV. V shed 1 base, J shed 7 bases, and the junction held 11 bases outside the gene matches. The CDR3 sequence is 17 residues long. The CDR3 region is CASSLGAGVVFGGELFF. The DNA of the CDR3 is TGTGCCAGCAGCTTAGGAGCGGGAGTTGTCTTTGGCGGGGAGCTGTTTTTT.

This clone was seen once. This chain uses TRBV30 with TRBJ2-7; D is perhaps TRBD1 or TRBD2 (5 bases each). Germline V gene sequence: CDR1 GTSNPN, CDR2 SVGIG (reference sequence). This CDR3 contains 15 residues. The ends were cut back, 0 bases at V and 2 bases at J, with 14 bases in the middle. CDR3 protein: CAWSVVRGPAYEQYF. The CDR3 coding sequence is TGTGCCTGGAGTGTAGTCCGGGGCCCGGCCTACGAGCAGTACTTC.

The V call is TRBV29-1, the J call TRBJ1-2, with D possibly being TRBD1 (6 bases). Trimming left V 7 bases short and J 5 bases short, with 23 bases between. Germline V gene lookup returns CDR1 SQVTM and CDR2 ANQGSEA. The CDR3 is 15 amino acids. The CDR3 loop reads CSAVSRQVVGYGYTF. DNA for the CDR3: TGCAGCGCCGTAAGCAGACAGGTGGTTGGATATGGCTACACCTTC.

The chain uses TRBV4-3 and TRBJ1-1, with unresolved D. The germline V gene has CDR1 LGHNA and CDR2 YSLEER. The V gene lost 0 bases and the J gene lost 4 bases, with 18 bases spanning the gap. CDR3 length equals 17 residues. The CDR3 region has the DNA TGCGCCAGCAGCCAAGATCAATTCAGTGGTTGGGGCACTGAAGCTTTCTTT. Translating gives CASSQDQFSGWGTEAFF.

The J gene is TRBJ2-3, the V gene TRBV19; D is uncertain. This CDR3 comprises 16 residues. V dropped 6 bases and J dropped 5 bases, with 21 bases sitting between them. Germline CDR1 LNHDA, CDR2 SQIVND (reference sequence). The DNA of the CDR3 is TGTGCCAGTAGCCCAAATGATGTGGTCTGGGGAGATACGCAGTATTTT. It encodes CASSPNDVVWGDTQYF.

The J gene is TRBJ2-2, the V gene TRBV5-1; possibly TRBD2 for D (6 bases). Germline V gives CDR1 SGHRS, CDR2 YFSETQ. The V end was cut by 0 bases, the J end by 2 bases, with 17 bases between. The CDR3 length is 18 residues. The chain's CDR3 is CASSLAVRVADNTGELFF. The CDR3 DNA reads TGCGCCAGCAGCTTGGCCGTTAGAGTAGCGGACAACACCGGGGAGCTGTTTTTT.

As to this clone: The sample carries other DNA sequences with the same CDR3. This chain uses TRBV11-2 with TRBJ2-1; D is possibly TRBD2 (6 bases). The CDR3 extends over 16 amino acids. Trimming pared 1 base from V and 4 bases from J, leaving 14 bases between. Germline CDR1 and CDR2: SGHAT and FQNNGV. The CDR3 DNA sequence: TGTGCCAGCAGCTTAGGACCCGGGACTGGTTACAATGAGCAGTTCTTC. Translating gives CASSLGPGTGYNEQFF.

The count of this clone is one. The V gene is TRBV18, the J gene TRBJ2-1; 10 bases agree with TRBD1. With V trimmed by 3 bases and J by 8 bases, 13 bases remained unmatched. The CDR3 runs to 17 residues. Germline assignment: CDR1 KGHSH and CDR2 LQKENI. The CDR3 region is CASSPDRGHRNRDEQFF. The DNA for the CDR3 is TGTGCCAGCTCACCCGACAGGGGGCACCGGAATAGGGATGAGCAGTTCTTC.

In regard to this clone: Other DNA sequences in this specimen translate into the identical CDR3. The chain employs TRBV28 and TRBJ2-7; TRBD2 matches at 10 bases. Germline lookup yields CDR1 MDHEN and CDR2 SYDVKM. This CDR3 contains 15 residues. V trimming: 1 base; J trimming: 3 bases; junction bases outside the gene matches: 3. This CDR3 reads CASSLSLAGVYEQYF. Written as DNA, the CDR3 is TGTGCCAGCAGTTTATCGCTAGCGGGAGTCTACGAGCAGTACTTC.

The rearrangement joins TRBV27 to TRBJ1-1; D is undetermined. Germline V gene sequence: CDR1 MNHEY, CDR2 SMNVEV (reference sequence). This CDR3 comprises 15 residues. V lost 3 bases and J lost 3, with 14 bases in between. CDR3 sequence: CASSFLKTGYTEAFF. The DNA of the CDR3 is TGTGCCAGCAGTTTCCTCAAAACGGGGTACACTGAAGCTTTCTTT.

CDR3 in amino acids: CASRQGVVQPQHF. CDR3 nucleotides: TGTGCCAGTCGACAGGGTGTCGTTCAGCCCCAGCATTTT. The rearrangement links TRBV19 to TRBJ1-5; 7 bases map to TRBD1. This CDR3 contains 13 residues. The germline CDR1 and CDR2 sequences are LNHDA and SQIVND (reference sequence). With 8 bases clipped from V and 6 bases from J, the junction kept 7 bases outside the gene matches.

The chain employs TRBV5-8 and TRBJ2-5; possibly TRBD2 for D (6 bases). V was clipped by 1 base and J by 7 bases, with 14 bases between them. This CDR3 has 14 residues. CDR1 SGHTS and CDR2 YDEGEE come from the germline V gene. CDR3 in amino acids: CASSLSGSGGTQYF. In nucleotides, the CDR3 is TGTGCCAGCAGCTTGAGCGGTTCCGGGGGGACCCAGTACTTC.

The genes are TRBV2 and TRBJ1-1; D ambiguous. The CDR3 has 15 residues. Germline values: CDR1 SNHLY, CDR2 FYNNEI. CDR3 bases: TGTGTCAGTCATATTACCCCGGGGTTAAACACTGAAGCTTTCTTT. Its translation is CVSHITPGLNTEAFF.

The J gene is TRBJ1-4, the V gene TRBV19; tentative D call: TRBD1 (5 bases). This CDR3 is 16 amino acids long. Germline V gene data show CDR1 as LNHDA and CDR2 as SQIVND (reference sequence). The V end lost 4 bases, the J end lost 3 bases, and 15 bases lay between the germline ends. CDR3 protein: CASSTLYGAANEKLFF. For the CDR3, the DNA is TGTGCCAGTAGTACCCTTTACGGGGCGGCTAATGAAAAACTGTTTTTT.

The chain recombines TRBV28 with TRBJ2-1; D gene ambiguous. Germline CDR1 reads MDHEN; CDR2 reads SYDVKM. V dropped 3 bases and J dropped 7 bases, with 7 bases sitting between them. This CDR3 comprises 12 residues. The CDR3 DNA reads as TGTGCCAGCAGTTTCCTGCAAAATGAGCAGTTCTTC. Protein product: CASSFLQNEQFF.

The V and J genes are TRBV5-4 and TRBJ1-5; D is perhaps TRBD1 (5 bases). The ends were cut back, 4 bases at V and 1 base at J, with 6 bases in the middle. The CDR3 length is 13 residues. Per the germline V gene, CDR1 is SGHNT and CDR2 is YYREEE (reference sequence). CDR3 loop: CASSGGSNQPQHF. CDR3 DNA sequence: TGTGCCAGCAGCGGGGGGAGCAATCAGCCCCAGCATTTT.

This chain joins TRBV5-1 and TRBJ2-2; D tentatively fits TRBD1 or TRBD2 (5 bases each). V was cut by 5 bases and J by 3 bases, with 20 bases left in between. The CDR3 loop spans 17 amino acids. Looked up from germline, CDR1 is SGHRS and CDR2 is YFSETQ. CDR3 DNA: TGCGCCAGCAGTCCGGGGACGACCCCGGTGGACACCGGGGAGCTGTTTTTT. Its protein is CASSPGTTPVDTGELFF.

This clone was found once. The V gene is TRBV2, the J gene TRBJ2-2; tentatively, D is TRBD1 (6 bases). Trimming pared 4 bases from V and 4 bases from J, leaving 19 bases between. Germline CDR1 SNHLY, CDR2 FYNNEI. The CDR3 has 17 residues. CDR3 nucleotide sequence: TGTGCCAGCAGTGCCCAAGGGGGTAGCAAGGGCACCGGGGAGCTGTTTTTT. Its translation: CASSAQGGSKGTGELFF.

The CDR3 DNA reads as TGCGCCAGTGACAGGGTCGGGGGTTACAATGAGCAGTTCTTC. It translates to CASDRVGGYNEQFF. The chain joins TRBV10-2 to TRBJ2-1, with D maybe TRBD1 (7 bases). CDR3 length: 14 amino acids. Germline lookup yields CDR1 WSHSY and CDR2 SAAADI. The V end lost 9 bases, the J end lost 4 bases, and 16 bases lay between the germline ends.

V gene TRBV27 combines with J gene TRBJ2-7; possible D gene TRBD2, 6 bases. The V gene's germline CDR1 is MNHEY and CDR2 SMNVEV (reference sequence). This CDR3 is built from 16 residues. V shed 9 bases and J shed 0 bases, with 21 bases lying between them. The CDR3 DNA sequence: TGTGCCAGTCGGGGAGGTGACAGCCTATTCTCCTACGAGCAGTACTTC. Its protein is CASRGGDSLFSYEQYF.